This TCR beta chain was sequenced in a study of CXCR3-negative and CXCR3-positive naive CD8 T cells. Concerning this clonotype: The antigen is undetermined.

Every individual CD8+ T cell subset underwent sorting in triplicate at 330,000 or so cells apiece. Phenotypically, naive CD8+ T cells corresponded to CD45RO-CCR7+CD27+CD95-. Findings and limits, study-wide: TRB CDR3 properties served as the basis for inferring TCR strength, and surface CD5 was comparable between naive subsets. Higher TRB CDR3 hydrophobicity marked CXCR3-positive naive cells relative to CXCR3-negative naive cells. Memory CD8+ cells showed much lower diversity, while both naive subsets displayed comparably high diversity.

Germline values: CDR1 SEHNR, CDR2 FQNEAQ (reference sequence). There are 12 residues in the CDR3. Researchers prepared the TRB cDNA libraries using 5' RACE with UMI labels. TCRdb re-called the 5' RACE reads and catalogs CDR3 proteins one per entry, DNA excluded. The specimen's table records some 47,000 distinct CDR3 sequences. V usage is TRBV7-9 and J usage is TRBJ2-7; the TRBD2 assignment by TCRdb is unverifiable without DNA. The receptor was derived from a human donor in good health. Some clones in this sample may be carry-over from other donors' samples. Sequencing was carried out using naive CXCR3+ CD8+ T cells from blood. Subset defined: CD45RO-CCR7+CD27+CD95- naive CD8+ T cells expressing CXCR3 (TNR3+). CDR3 residues: CASSLRRDEQYF.